These 14 T cell receptor beta chains came from one sample sequenced in a study of OX40 agonist ivuxolimab in advanced cancers. Profiling relied on immunoSEQ multiplex PCR, and the TCRdb table lists in-frame clones only, not all of them. This sample has 70,000 or so clones; 90% to 95% occur once, and the top ten carry less than 10%. This material consisted of CD4+ or CD8+ T cells sorted from blood, taken in a trial of the OX40 agonist ivuxolimab. The receptors stem from an adult with an advanced solid tumor such as melanoma, head and neck, liver or kidney cancer.

The chain links TRBV15 to TRBJ2-1, with D possibly TRBD2 on 7 matching bases. The CDR3 is 15 amino acids. V lost 5 bases to trimming and J lost 2 bases, with 13 bases between them. CDR1 and CDR2 from the germline V gene are LNHNV and YYDKDF (reference sequence). The CDR3 loop reads CATSAEGGPYNEQFF. CDR3 bases: TGTGCCACCAGCGCTGAGGGGGGGCCCTACAATGAGCAGTTCTTC.

The rearrangement joins TRBV13 to TRBJ1-1, with D possibly being TRBD1 (5 bases). The V gene's germline CDR1 is PRHDT and CDR2 FYEKMQ (reference sequence). The CDR3 is 16 residues long. With 5 bases removed from V and 0 bases from J, the gap between germline ends came to 16 bases. The CDR3 loop reads CASSREGRSLNTEAFF. The CDR3 coding sequence is TGTGCCAGCAGCCGGGAGGGGAGGTCCTTGAACACTGAAGCTTTCTTT.

This chain joins TRBV19 and TRBJ2-7; D may be TRBD1 (5 bases). Trimming left V 5 bases short and J 3 bases short, with 11 bases between. The CDR3 has 13 amino acids. In germline, CDR1 is LNHDA, CDR2 SQIVND (reference sequence). As DNA, the CDR3 is TGTGCCAGTAGTTTTGGGGCCCTCTACGAGCAGTACTTC. Translated: CASSFGALYEQYF.

The J gene is TRBJ2-7, the V gene TRBV7-9, with TRBD1 identical over 9 bases. The germline V gene encodes CDR1 SEHNR and CDR2 FQNEAQ (reference sequence). The CDR3 has 13 amino acids. Losses at the gene ends were 5 bases for V and 7 bases for J; bases not matched to a gene: 6. CDR3 loop: CASSQGQGGEQYF. CDR3 nucleotide sequence: TGTGCCAGCAGCCAGGGACAGGGTGGTGAGCAGTACTTC. The entire variable domain, with the rest obtained from reference TRBV7-9 and TRBJ2-7, is as follows: DTGVSQNPRHKITKRGQNVTFRCDPISEHNRLYWYRQTLGQGPEFLTYFQNEAQLEKSRLLSDRFSAERPKGSFSTLEIQRTEQGDSAMYLCASSQGQGGEQYFGPGTRLTVT.

CDR3 protein: CASSPLYENTEAFF. DNA for the CDR3: TGTGCCAGCAGTCCCCTTTATGAGAACACTGAAGCTTTCTTT. The rearrangement joins TRBV6-5 to TRBJ1-1; D is undetermined. Trimming removed 5 bases at V and 1 base at J, with 11 bases between. The germline CDR1 and CDR2 sequences are MNHEY and SVGAGI. This CDR3 is built from 14 residues.

The genes are TRBV4-3 and TRBJ2-5, with a weak D call TRBD1 (7 bases). Trimming removed 5 bases from V and 5 bases from J, with 12 bases in between. Germline loops: CDR1 LGHNA, CDR2 YSLEER. The CDR3 has 13 amino acids. The CDR3 sequence: CASSSQGRETQYF. DNA for the CDR3: TGCGCCAGCAGCTCACAGGGGAGGGAGACCCAGTACTTC.

J is TRBJ2-7 and V is TRBV9, with a tentative D call TRBD2 (6 bases). Germline CDR1 is SGDLS and CDR2 is YYNGEE. The CDR3 totals 13 residues. With 3 bases removed from V and 9 bases from J, the gap between germline ends came to 16 bases. The CDR3 DNA is TGTGCCAGCAGCGGTGGAGGGCCCGGGGGGCAGTACTTC. It translates to CASSGGGPGGQYF.

This clone was found once. The chain recombines TRBV13 with TRBJ2-1; TRBD2 aligns across 10 bases. This CDR3 is 15 amino acids long. Losses at the gene ends were 5 bases for V and 7 bases for J; bases not matched to a gene: 8. CDR1 is PRHDT, CDR2 FYEKMQ, per germline (reference sequence). The CDR3 here is CASSQAGGWSNEQFF. The CDR3 coding sequence is TGTGCCAGCAGCCAAGCGGGGGGGTGGTCAAATGAGCAGTTCTTC.

The CDR3 nucleotides read TGTGCCATCAGCGCGCCAGGACAGGGGGTGGCACGAGAGACCCAGTACTTC. Translation gives CAISAPGQGVARETQYF. The chain is built from TRBV10-3 and TRBJ2-5; 10 bases fit TRBD1. Looked up from germline, CDR1 is ENHRY and CDR2 is SYGVKD. The CDR3 has 17 amino acids. V trimming: 6 bases; J trimming: 4 bases; junction bases outside the gene matches: 14.

The V and J genes are TRBV29-1 and TRBJ2-5; unclear D gene. V was clipped by 5 bases and J by 7 bases, with 17 bases between them. The germline gives CDR1 SQVTM, CDR2 ANQGSEA. This CDR3 is built from 13 residues. DNA of the CDR3: TGCAGCGTTCCCGGACCCCCAATTTCGACCCAGTACTTC. The encoded protein is CSVPGPPISTQYF.

This sequence joins TRBV4-1 and TRBJ2-5; a weak D match, TRBD2 (6 bases). V lost 5 bases and J 2 bases, leaving 12 bases between the germline ends. CDR3 size: 14 residues. Per germline, CDR1 MGHRA and CDR2 YSYEKL. CDR3 DNA: TGCGCCAGCAGCTCGTCGGGGGAACAAGAGACCCAGTACTTC. It is translated as CASSSSGEQETQYF.

The chain is built from TRBV9 and TRBJ2-7, with 8 bases aligning to TRBD2. Looked up from germline, CDR1 is SGDLS and CDR2 is YYNGEE. The CDR3 loop spans 15 amino acids. J was trimmed by 0 bases and V by 0 bases; bases with no gene match: 2. CDR3 DNA: TGTGCCAGCAGCGTAGGCGGGACTAGCTCCTACGAGCAGTACTTC. As protein: CASSVGGTSSYEQYF.

The rearrangement links TRBV30 to TRBJ1-4; D is ambiguous. The V end was cut by 1 base, the J end by 0 bases, with 6 bases between. The CDR3 is 14 residues long. Looked up from germline, CDR1 is GTSNPN and CDR2 is SVGIG (reference sequence). This chain's CDR3 is CAWSAVATNEKLFF. In DNA, the CDR3 is TGTGCCTGGAGTGCGGTAGCAACTAATGAAAAACTGTTTTTT.

The chain joins TRBV5-6 to TRBJ2-1, with a tentative D call TRBD2 (6 bases). The ends were cut back, 5 bases at V and 0 bases at J, with 9 bases in the middle. Germline-derived CDR1 and CDR2 are SGHDT and YYEEEE. The CDR3 length is 14 residues. The CDR3 DNA sequence: TGTGCCAGCAGGGCAGCGGGCTCCTACAATGAGCAGTTCTTC. Protein product: CASRAAGSYNEQFF.